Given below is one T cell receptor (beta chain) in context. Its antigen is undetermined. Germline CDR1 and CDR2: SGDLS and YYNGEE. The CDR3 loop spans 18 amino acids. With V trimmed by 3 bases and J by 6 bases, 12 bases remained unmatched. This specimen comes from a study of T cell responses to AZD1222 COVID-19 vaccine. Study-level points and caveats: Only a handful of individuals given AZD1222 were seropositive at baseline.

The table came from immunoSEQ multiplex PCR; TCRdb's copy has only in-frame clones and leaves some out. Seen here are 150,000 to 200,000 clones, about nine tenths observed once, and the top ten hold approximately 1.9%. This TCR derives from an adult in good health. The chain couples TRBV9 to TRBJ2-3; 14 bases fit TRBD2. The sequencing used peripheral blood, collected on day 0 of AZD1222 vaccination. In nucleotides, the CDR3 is TGTGCCAGCAGCGCTCTCGGGACTAGCGGGAGCACCGGTGATACGCAGTATTTT. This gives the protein CASSALGTSGSTGDTQYF.